The 10 T cell receptor beta chains below come from one sample, sequenced in a study of blood T cell repertoires in COVID-19. This table comes from immunoSEQ multiplex PCR, and its TCRdb copy is limited to in-frame clones, with some not included. The sample lists over 200,000 clones; 88% were seen once. The specimen was peripheral blood. These receptors all come from a woman in her forties who had recovered from COVID-19.

This clone was picked up one time. The chain links TRBV3-1 (or the pseudogene TRBV3-2) to TRBJ2-7, with D perhaps TRBD2 (5 bases). Between the trimmed V and J ends, which lost 4 bases and 0 bases, there was a span of 13 bases. This CDR3 contains 15 residues. Germline V gene data show CDR1 as LGHDT and CDR2 as YNNKEL (reference sequence). The CDR3 nucleotides read TGTGCCAGCAGCCCCGTGAGCGGAACCTCCTACGAGCAGTACTTC. Amino acids: CASSPVSGTSYEQYF.

V is TRBV11-3 and J is TRBJ1-2; D remains ambiguous. The CDR3 loop spans 16 amino acids. Looked up from germline, CDR1 is SGHNT and CDR2 is YENEEA. V was clipped by 1 base and J by 3 bases, with 15 bases between them. CDR3 protein: CASSLGPEAAHYGYTF. The CDR3 DNA reads TGTGCCAGCAGCTTAGGCCCCGAGGCGGCACACTATGGCTACACCTTC. The whole variable domain, remainder taken from reference TRBV11-3 and TRBJ1-2, is EAGVVQSPRYKIIEKKQPVAFWCNPISGHNTLYWYLQNLGQGPELLIRYENEEAVDDSQLPKDRFSAERLKGVDSTLKIQPAELGDSAVYLCASSLGPEAAHYGYTFGSGTRLTVV.

V usage is TRBV27 and J usage is TRBJ2-3; no clear D. Germline lookup yields CDR1 MNHEY and CDR2 SMNVEV (reference sequence). Trimming left V 2 bases short and J 1 base short, with 13 bases between. CDR3 length: 16 residues. The CDR3 region is CASSLDPGGGTDTQYF. In DNA, the CDR3 is TGTGCCAGCAGTTTAGATCCGGGTGGAGGCACAGATACGCAGTATTTT.

This clone was found a few times. The V and J genes are TRBV3-1 (or the pseudogene TRBV3-2) and TRBJ1-2; 7 nucleotides align to TRBD1. This CDR3 contains 13 residues. V gave up 7 bases and J gave up 4 bases; unmatched junction bases: 6. Per the germline V gene, CDR1 is LGHDT and CDR2 is YNNKEL (reference sequence). The CDR3 region is CASMGGQTYGYTF. The DNA for the CDR3 is TGTGCCAGCATGGGGGGACAGACCTATGGCTACACCTTC.

This clone occurred once. The chain combines TRBV6-5 with TRBJ2-7; D unresolved. Per germline, CDR1 MNHEY and CDR2 SVGAGI. V was cut by 2 bases and J by 6 bases, with 17 bases left in between. The CDR3 is 15 amino acids. This CDR3 reads CASSYVRLPVGEQYF. The CDR3 nucleotides read TGTGCCAGCAGTTACGTTAGACTTCCCGTGGGCGAGCAGTACTTC.

The table lists this clone with a count of one. The J gene is TRBJ2-1, the V gene TRBV7-2; perhaps TRBD2 as D (5 bases). Germline-derived CDR1 and CDR2 are SGHTA and FQGNSA. This CDR3 comprises 14 residues. The V end was cut by 5 bases, the J end by 9 bases, with 17 bases between. Written as DNA, the CDR3 is TGTGCCAGCAGCGCCCGGGGTCGGGGTGGTGAGCAGTTCTTC. This codes for CASSARGRGGEQFF.

This chain joins TRBV27 and TRBJ1-1; 10 nucleotides agree with TRBD1. CDR1 and CDR2 (germline): MNHEY, SMNVEV (reference sequence). The CDR3 is made up of 15 amino acids. V lost 6 bases to trimming and J lost 0 bases; unmatched junction nucleotides: 4. The chain's CDR3 is CASRDRGRLNTEAFF. CDR3 DNA: TGTGCCAGCAGAGACAGGGGGCGGTTGAACACTGAAGCTTTCTTT.

The gene calls are TRBV7-3 and TRBJ2-5; 10 positions match TRBD1. V shed 6 bases, J shed 1 base, and the junction held 5 bases outside the gene matches. The CDR3 runs 15 residues. Per germline, CDR1 SGHTA and CDR2 FQGTGA. The CDR3 reads CASRQTGGSQETQYF. The CDR3 bases are TGTGCCAGCAGACAGACAGGGGGCTCCCAAGAGACCCAGTACTTC.

This rearrangement joins TRBV27 to TRBJ1-2, with D possibly being TRBD1 (5 bases). The CDR3 is 12 residues long. Germline V gene lookup returns CDR1 MNHEY and CDR2 SMNVEV (reference sequence). Deletions cut 6 bases from V and 8 bases from J, with 13 bases between. The CDR3 DNA is TGTGCCAGCAGGGGGACTGGGGGAGGCTACACCTTC. It codes for CASRGTGGGYTF.

The chain combines TRBV6-1 with TRBJ2-1; 7 bases line up with TRBD2. CDR1 and CDR2 from the germline V gene are MNHNS and SASEGT. V was pared by 0 bases and J by 6 bases, with 11 bases of the junction left unmatched. There are 17 residues in the CDR3. The CDR3 region is CASSEAMTSWGGNEQFF. In DNA, the CDR3 is TGTGCCAGCAGTGAAGCAATGACTAGCTGGGGGGGCAATGAGCAGTTCTTC.